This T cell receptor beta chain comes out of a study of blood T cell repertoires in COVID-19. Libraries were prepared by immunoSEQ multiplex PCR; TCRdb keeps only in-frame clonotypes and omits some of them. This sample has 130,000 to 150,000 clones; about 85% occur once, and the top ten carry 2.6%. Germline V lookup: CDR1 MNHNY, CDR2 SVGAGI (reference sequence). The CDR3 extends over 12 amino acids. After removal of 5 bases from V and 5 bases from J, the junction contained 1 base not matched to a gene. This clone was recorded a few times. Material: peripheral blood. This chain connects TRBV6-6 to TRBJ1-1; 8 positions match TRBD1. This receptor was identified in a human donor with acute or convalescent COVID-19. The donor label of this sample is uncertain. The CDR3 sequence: CASSRQGTEAFF. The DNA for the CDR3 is TGTGCCAGCAGTCGACAGGGGACTGAAGCTTTCTTT.